This T cell receptor beta chain was captured by sequencing in a study of OX40 agonist ivuxolimab in advanced cancers. Overall study: Every 2 weeks, ivuxolimab was infused into the patients intravenously at between 0.01 and 10 mg/kg.

This clone occurred once. The ends lost 0 bases at V and 0 bases at J; junction bases unmatched: 0. Germline-derived CDR1 and CDR2 are SGHVS and FNYEAQ. The CDR3 has 16 amino acids. No patient had autoimmune disease or received systemic immunosuppression. Method: immunoSEQ multiplex PCR; TCRdb's copy keeps in-frame clones and lacks some. The table lists tens of thousands of clones, about 89% of them singletons. This clonotype was obtained from an adult with an advanced solid tumor such as melanoma, head and neck, liver or kidney cancer. The sample here was CD4+ or CD8+ T cells sorted from blood, taken in a trial of the OX40 agonist ivuxolimab. This sequence joins TRBV7-6 and TRBJ2-1, with TRBD2 matching 9 bases. CDR3: CASSLATSGSYNEQFF. The CDR3 DNA sequence: TGTGCCAGCAGCTTAGCGACTAGCGGCTCCTACAATGAGCAGTTCTTC.